This T cell receptor (beta chain) was obtained from a study of cytomegalovirus exposure and HLA in healthy donors. The study's findings and limits: The CMV antigen specificity of three CMV-associated chains was confirmed through in vitro analysis. It was in a later analysis that TCR association rates were seen to vary by HLA locus, highest for DRB1 and lowest for HLA-C.

V shed 4 bases, J shed 4 bases, and the junction held 15 bases outside the gene matches. This CDR3 spans 18 amino acids. Germline V gives CDR1 SGHRS, CDR2 YFSETQ. Unrecorded immune exposure was likely among donors, who were nominally healthy when sampled. The primer mix had 60 Vbeta and 13 Jbeta primers. Per the study methods: Approximately 86 million unique TCR beta chains, 9 million to 12 million shared, were counted in a later analysis. The protocol was immunoSEQ multiplex PCR, while the TCRdb copy is restricted to in-frame clones and leaves out a portion. V and J calls and clone size are as listed in that table; D and trimming were resolved from the DNA. This table holds under 90,000 clones, about 70% found once. This clone was seen just once. The antigen is not known.

The V gene is TRBV5-1, the J gene TRBJ2-3; 10 bases align to TRBD2. Material: PBMCs. This sequence was found in a man in his forties in good health and CMV-seropositive. CDR3 residues: CASSVPEGLAGVPDTQYF. The CDR3 DNA reads as TGCGCCAGCAGCGTCCCAGAGGGGCTAGCGGGAGTCCCAGATACGCAGTATTTT.